Following are 26 T cell receptor beta chains from one sample sequenced in a study of blood T cell repertoires in COVID-19. The assay was immunoSEQ multiplex PCR, and TCRdb's table has in-frame clones only and misses some. The sample comprises just over 300,000 clones, approximately 90% of which are singletons, and about 4% rests with the top ten. Input material: PBMCs or T cells enriched from blood (not recorded which). The source of these receptors is a man between 25 and 39 years old who had recovered from COVID-19.

The chain combines TRBV5-1 with TRBJ2-2; D possibly corresponds to TRBD2 (5 bases). V was trimmed by 0 bases and J by 0 bases, leaving 9 bases between them. The CDR3 has 16 residues. Germline CDR1 SGHRS, CDR2 YFSETQ. The CDR3 DNA follows: TGCGCCAGCAGCTTGGATCGGGGAGCGAACACCGGGGAGCTGTTTTTT. Translated, it gives CASSLDRGANTGELFF.

This sequence joins TRBV6-5 and TRBJ1-6; 7 bases agree with TRBD1. The trim removed 0 bases at V and 8 bases at J, leaving 4 bases unmatched. Germline V gene sequence: CDR1 MNHEY, CDR2 SVGAGI. The CDR3 extends over 15 amino acids. The CDR3 nucleotides are TGTGCCAGCAGTTACTCGAGACAGGGCGATTCACCCCTCCACTTT. Translating gives CASSYSRQGDSPLHF.

J is TRBJ2-5 and V is TRBV2; D might be TRBD1 (5 bases). Per germline, CDR1 SNHLY and CDR2 FYNNEI. V was pared by 3 bases and J by 3 bases, with 8 bases between. This CDR3 contains 13 residues. CDR3 loop: CASSDLREETQYF. CDR3 nucleotide sequence: TGTGCCAGCAGTGATCTCAGGGAAGAGACCCAGTACTTC.

V gene TRBV11-3 combines with J gene TRBJ1-5, with 7 nucleotides matching TRBD1. The CDR3 extends over 20 amino acids. Trimming cost V 1 base and J 0 bases; bases outside gene matches: 15. Germline CDR1 SGHNT, CDR2 YENEEA. CDR3 region: CASSLALPGQPSYSNQPQHF. In DNA, the CDR3 is TGTGCCAGCAGCTTAGCGCTTCCGGGACAGCCATCCTATAGCAATCAGCCCCAGCATTTT.

The rearrangement links TRBV25-1 to TRBJ2-2; TRBD1 agrees at 8 bases. The germline CDR1 and CDR2 sequences are MGHDK and SYGVNS. This CDR3 spans 13 amino acids. V dropped 8 bases and J dropped 6; count of bases not matched to a gene: 5. CDR3: CASSWTGPGELFF. The CDR3 coding sequence is TGTGCCAGCTCTTGGACAGGGCCCGGGGAGCTGTTTTTT.

Points on this clone: This sample also contains other DNA sequences that code for the same CDR3. The chain is built from TRBV9 and TRBJ1-1; TRBD1 matches 7 bases. Germline V gene lookup returns CDR1 SGDLS and CDR2 YYNGEE. V was pared by 0 bases and J by 2 bases, with 1 base of the junction left unmatched. This CDR3 region has 14 residues. DNA of the CDR3: TGTGCCAGCAGCGTAGTAGGGGGCAACACTGAAGCTTTCTTT. This encodes CASSVVGGNTEAFF.

The gene calls are TRBV30 and TRBJ1-1; possible D gene TRBD1, 6 bases. V was trimmed by 4 bases and J by 5 bases, leaving 11 bases between them. The CDR3 totals 12 residues. Germline lookup yields CDR1 GTSNPN and CDR2 SVGIG (reference sequence). CDR3 nucleotides: TGTGCCTGGACGGCGGGGGCTACTGAAGCTTTCTTT. It codes for CAWTAGATEAFF.

The chain joins TRBV18 to TRBJ1-1; D unclear. This CDR3 contains 15 residues. Deletions cut 4 bases from V and 1 base from J, with 13 bases between. Germline values: CDR1 KGHSH, CDR2 LQKENI. This chain's CDR3 is CASSLAGVPNTEAFF. CDR3 sequence (DNA): TGTGCCAGCTCACTTGCCGGGGTCCCGAACACTGAAGCTTTCTTT.

For the CDR3, the DNA is TGCGCCAGCAGCTTTCCAGGGGGCACCTACAATGAGCAGTTCTTC. Its protein is CASSFPGGTYNEQFF. V and J are TRBV5-1 and TRBJ2-1, with TRBD1 identical over 8 bases. The CDR3 has 15 residues. J lost 2 bases, V lost 2 bases, and 3 bases had no gene match. CDR1 SGHRS and CDR2 YFSETQ come from the germline V gene.

The chain carries TRBV10-1 and TRBJ1-4; weak D call: TRBD1 (5 bases). The CDR3 is made up of 14 amino acids. Germline V gene sequence: CDR1 WNHNN, CDR2 SYGVQD (reference sequence). V was pared by 0 bases and J by 7 bases, with 9 bases between. The DNA of the CDR3 is TGCGCCAGCAGTGAGTCGGGGCGCGGTGAAAAACTGTTTTTT. The encoded protein is CASSESGRGEKLFF.

The chain links TRBV9 to TRBJ2-1; the D gene is possibly TRBD1 (6 bases). There are 14 residues in the CDR3. V was pared by 2 bases and J by 3 bases, with 9 bases between. CDR1 and CDR2 from the germline V gene are SGDLS and YYNGEE. The CDR3 DNA reads as TGTGCCAGCAGCGTCCGGGACATCTACAATGAGCAGTTCTTC. Protein product: CASSVRDIYNEQFF.

This sequence joins TRBV15 and TRBJ2-2; D may be TRBD1 (6 bases). The ends were cut back, 0 bases at V and 5 bases at J, with 16 bases in the middle. Per the germline V gene, CDR1 is LNHNV and CDR2 is YYDKDF (reference sequence). CDR3 length: 17 residues. This chain's CDR3 is CATSRDGSGARTGELFF. CDR3 DNA sequence: TGTGCCACCAGCAGAGATGGTTCAGGGGCCCGGACCGGGGAGCTGTTTTTT.

The chain joins TRBV2 to TRBJ2-7; tentatively, D is TRBD1 (6 bases). The CDR3 sequence is 15 residues long. Trimming cost V 5 bases and J 6 bases, with 20 bases left between them. Germline V gene sequence: CDR1 SNHLY, CDR2 FYNNEI. CDR3 amino acids: CASSILAGDLVEQYF. Written as DNA, the CDR3 is TGTGCCAGCAGTATTCTGGCAGGGGATCTTGTCGAGCAGTACTTC.

V is TRBV6-4 and J is TRBJ1-6; no definite D call. The length of the CDR3 is 14 residues. The V end lost 4 bases, the J end lost 8 bases, and 12 bases lay between the germline ends. Germline CDR1 is MRHNA and CDR2 is SNTAGT. CDR3 residues: CASSVTAGDSPLHF. For the CDR3, the DNA is TGTGCCAGCAGTGTCACCGCGGGAGATTCACCCCTCCACTTT.

V and J are TRBV7-9 and TRBJ1-2; 7 bases align to TRBD1. V dropped 6 bases and J dropped 7; count of bases not matched to a gene: 8. This CDR3 has 13 amino acids. Germline lookup yields CDR1 SEHNR and CDR2 FQNEAQ (reference sequence). The CDR3 region is CASSSQGSGGYTF. The DNA for the CDR3 is TGTGCCAGCAGTTCACAGGGGAGTGGTGGCTACACCTTC.

The chain joins TRBV30 to TRBJ1-3, with D possibly TRBD1 on 5 matching bases. The CDR3 spans 13 residues. V was trimmed by 1 base and J by 4 bases, leaving 8 bases between them. Germline CDR1 reads GTSNPN; CDR2 reads SVGIG (reference sequence). The CDR3 sequence: CAWSEGPGNTIYF. The CDR3 DNA sequence: TGTGCCTGGAGTGAGGGGCCGGGAAACACCATATATTTT.

CDR3 amino acids: CASSEHYEQYF. As DNA, the CDR3 is TGTGCCAGCAGTGAACACTACGAGCAGTACTTC. The chain is built from TRBV6-1 and TRBJ2-7; D is unresolved. Germline V lookup: CDR1 MNHNS, CDR2 SASEGT. The CDR3 spans 11 residues. Trimming shortened V by 2 bases and J by 3 bases, and 2 bases separated the two germline ends.

The chain joins TRBV4-1 to TRBJ1-1; TRBD1 matches at 10 bases. Per the germline V gene, CDR1 is MGHRA and CDR2 is YSYEKL. This CDR3 comprises 17 residues. J gave up 4 bases and V 3 bases, and 11 bases lay outside the gene matches. CDR3 bases: TGCGCCAGCAGCCACCCATGGGACAGGGGTCGGGGCACTGAAGCTTTCTTT. Residues: CASSHPWDRGRGTEAFF.

Only one count was recorded for this clone. The V and J genes are TRBV5-1 and TRBJ1-2; D ambiguous. Looked up from germline, CDR1 is SGHRS and CDR2 is YFSETQ. Deletions cut 7 bases from V and 4 bases from J, with 14 bases between. CDR3 length: 13 residues. The CDR3 loop is CASRAGDSYGYTF. The DNA of the CDR3 is TGCGCCAGCCGAGCCGGGGATAGCTATGGCTACACCTTC.

The chain has TRBV7-9 and TRBJ1-2; D possibly corresponds to TRBD1 (6 bases). Trimming took off 1 base at V and 6 bases at J, with 18 bases between the two ends. Germline V gives CDR1 SEHNR, CDR2 FQNEAQ (reference sequence). The CDR3 totals 16 residues. Here the CDR3 reads CASSLGGAGQIHGYTF. The CDR3 DNA follows: TGTGCCAGCAGCTTAGGGGGAGCCGGACAGATACATGGCTACACCTTC.

Points on this clone: One junction end does not reproduce the germline sequence, and a read error may be involved. The gene calls are TRBV5-6 and TRBJ2-7; 7 bases map to TRBD2. Germline V gives CDR1 SGHDT, CDR2 YYEEEE. The CDR3 sequence is 18 residues long. This CDR3 is CASSLSGVPSGVSHEQYF. Here the CDR3 DNA reads TGTGCCAGCAGCTTGAGTGGGGTCCCCAGCGGGGTCTCCCACGAGCAGTACTTC.

The V call is TRBV10-2, the J call TRBJ2-5, with 10 bases matching TRBD2. This CDR3 has 14 residues. CDR1 WSHSY and CDR2 SAAADI come from the germline V gene. With 8 bases clipped from V and 4 bases from J, the junction kept 7 bases outside the gene matches. CDR3 nucleotide sequence: TGCGCCAGCCGAGAGCGGGAGGGCCGAGAGACCCAGTACTTC. This sequence encodes CASREREGRETQYF.

This rearrangement joins TRBV6-1 to TRBJ2-7; TRBD2 is a possible D gene (6 bases). The length of the CDR3 is 14 residues. V was cut by 3 bases and J by 2 bases, with 11 bases left in between. From germline, CDR1 is MNHNS and CDR2 SASEGT. This CDR3 is CASSETRGAYEQYF. Written as DNA, the CDR3 is TGTGCCAGCAGTGAGACCCGCGGGGCCTACGAGCAGTACTTC.

The chain has TRBV5-4 and TRBJ2-7; D is possibly TRBD1 (6 bases). The CDR3 is 13 residues long. V lost 3 bases to trimming and J lost 6 bases, with 13 bases between them. Germline CDR1 and CDR2: SGHNT and YYREEE (reference sequence). CDR3 nucleotide sequence: TGTGCCAGCAGCTCCAACAGGGATGGCGAGCAGTACTTC. Amino acids: CASSSNRDGEQYF.

The chain combines TRBV19 with TRBJ2-5, with D possibly matching TRBD1 (5 bases). The CDR3 spans 15 residues. Trimming pared 3 bases from V and 4 bases from J, leaving 15 bases between. The germline V gene encodes CDR1 LNHDA and CDR2 SQIVND (reference sequence). CDR3 amino acids: CASSIMGRGTETQYF. The CDR3 region has the DNA TGTGCCAGTAGTATTATGGGAAGGGGAACAGAGACCCAGTACTTC.

This chain connects TRBV29-1 to TRBJ2-3; TRBD2 agrees at 10 bases. V was pared by 7 bases and J by 1 base, with 5 bases of the junction left unmatched. The CDR3 has 14 amino acids. Germline CDR1 is SQVTM and CDR2 is ANQGSEA. The CDR3 sequence: CSARLAGRTDTQYF. CDR3 DNA: TGCAGCGCCCGACTAGCGGGCCGCACAGATACGCAGTATTTT.